The subject of this entry is one T cell receptor beta chain. In the authors' workflow: Nucleated cell number was recorded as an estimate derived from reference gene primer amplification. The assay was immunoSEQ multiplex PCR, and TCRdb's table has in-frame clones only and misses some. From that table come the V and J calls and clone size; the DNA was used to work out D and trimming. Of roughly 200,000 clones listed, approximately 88% are singletons. Seattle patients were enrolled while actively infected and followed longitudinally. This CDR3 contains 13 residues. Germline V gene lookup returns CDR1 SGHNT and CDR2 YENEEA. Between the trimmed V and J ends, which lost 7 bases and 9 bases, there was a span of 16 bases. The data are from a study of blood T cell repertoires in COVID-19. Turning to the study itself: The United States, Italy and Spain provided the acute and convalescent COVID-19 samples. The analysed material was cDNA or gDNA that came from T cells, B-cell-depleted T cells, or PBMCs.

The TCR was taken from a woman aged 40 to 50 with COVID-19, enrolled during active disease. The chain is built from TRBV11-3 and TRBJ2-1; tentatively, D is TRBD2 (7 bases). Sequencing input: peripheral blood. This CDR3 is CASTPGGGTEQFF. CDR3 sequence (DNA): TGTGCCAGCACCCCTGGGGGGGGCACTGAGCAGTTCTTC.